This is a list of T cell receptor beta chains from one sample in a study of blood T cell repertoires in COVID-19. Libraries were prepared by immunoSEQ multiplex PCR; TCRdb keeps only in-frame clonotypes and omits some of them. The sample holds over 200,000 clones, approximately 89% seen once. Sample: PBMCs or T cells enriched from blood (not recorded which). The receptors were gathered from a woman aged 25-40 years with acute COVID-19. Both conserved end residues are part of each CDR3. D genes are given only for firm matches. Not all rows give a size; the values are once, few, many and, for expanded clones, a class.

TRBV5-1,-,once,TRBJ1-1,TGCGCCAGCACCCCTGGGGGGAGGGCTGAAGCTTTCTTT,CASTPGGRAEAFF
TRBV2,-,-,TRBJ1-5,TGTGCCAGCAGTGCCACGACAGGATTAAGGGGTCAGCCCCAGCATTTT,CASSATTGLRGQPQHF
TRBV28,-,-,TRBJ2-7,TGTGCCAGCAGTTTAGGAGGGGGGGGCTACGAGCAGTACTTC,CASSLGGGGYEQYF
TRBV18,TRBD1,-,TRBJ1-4,TGTGCCAGCCAGGGACAGGCGAATGAAAAACTGTTTTTT,CASQGQANEKLFF
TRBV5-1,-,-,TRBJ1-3,TGCGCCAGCAGCTCGCAGGGTTTAGACACCATATATTTT,CASSSQGLDTIYF
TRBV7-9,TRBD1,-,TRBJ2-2,TGTGCCAGCACCCTCGGAACCGGGACAGGCACCGGGGAGCTGTTTTTT,CASTLGTGTGTGELFF
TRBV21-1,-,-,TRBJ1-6,TGTGCCAGCAGCAAAGTGGGTCCCCAGGCGAGCTCCTATAATTCACCCCTCCACTTT,CASSKVGPQASSYNSPLHF
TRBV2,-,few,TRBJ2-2,TGTGCCAGCATCCACAGTTCGAACACCGGGGAGCTGTTTTTT,CASIHSSNTGELFF
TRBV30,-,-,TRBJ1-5,TGTGCCTGGAGTGTACAGGGAGATCAGCCCCAGCATTTT,CAWSVQGDQPQHF
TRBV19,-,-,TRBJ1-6,TGTGCCAGTAGTCGCGGGCAGACAAATTCACCCCTCCACTTT,CASSRGQTNSPLHF
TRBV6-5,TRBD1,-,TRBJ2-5,TGTGCCAGCAGCAGGACAGGGGGCGTAGAAGAGACCCAGTACTTC,CASSRTGGVEETQYF